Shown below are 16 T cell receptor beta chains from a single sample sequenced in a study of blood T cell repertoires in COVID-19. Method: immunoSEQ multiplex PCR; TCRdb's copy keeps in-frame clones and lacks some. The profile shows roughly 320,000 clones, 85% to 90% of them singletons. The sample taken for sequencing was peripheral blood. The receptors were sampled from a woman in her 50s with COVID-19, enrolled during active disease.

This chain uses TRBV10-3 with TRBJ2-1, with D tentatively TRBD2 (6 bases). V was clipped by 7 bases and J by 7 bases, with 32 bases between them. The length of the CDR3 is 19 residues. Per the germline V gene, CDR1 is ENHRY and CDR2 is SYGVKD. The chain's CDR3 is CAITPSKGGRTSLGNEQFF. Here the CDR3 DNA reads TGTGCCATCACCCCCTCGAAGGGTGGGAGGACCTCGTTAGGGAATGAGCAGTTCTTC.

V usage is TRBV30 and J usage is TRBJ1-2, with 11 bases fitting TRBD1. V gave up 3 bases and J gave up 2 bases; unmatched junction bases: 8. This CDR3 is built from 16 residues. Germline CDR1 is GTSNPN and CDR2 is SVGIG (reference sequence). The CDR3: CAWRESGQGANYGYTF. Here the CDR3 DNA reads TGTGCCTGGAGGGAATCCGGACAGGGGGCCAACTATGGCTACACCTTC.

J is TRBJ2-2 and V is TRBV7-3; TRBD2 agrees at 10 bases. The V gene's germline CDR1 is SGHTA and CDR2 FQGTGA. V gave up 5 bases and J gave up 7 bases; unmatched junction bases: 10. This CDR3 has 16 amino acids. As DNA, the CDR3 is TGTGCCAGCAGCCTCTCTAGCGGGAGATTTATCGGGGAGCTGTTTTTT. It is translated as CASSLSSGRFIGELFF.

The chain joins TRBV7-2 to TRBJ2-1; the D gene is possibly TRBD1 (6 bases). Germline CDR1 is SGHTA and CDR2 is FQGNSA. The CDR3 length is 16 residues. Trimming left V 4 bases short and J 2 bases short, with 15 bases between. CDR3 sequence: CASSSPTGWPYNEQFF. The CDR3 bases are TGTGCCAGCAGCTCTCCGACAGGCTGGCCCTACAATGAGCAGTTCTTC.

CDR3: CASSLAAPEQYF. CDR3 nucleotides: TGTGCCAGCAGCTTAGCGGCACCTGAGCAGTACTTC. The chain combines TRBV7-2 with TRBJ2-7, with unresolved D. The CDR3 totals 12 residues. Trimming removed 0 bases from V and 7 bases from J, with 7 bases in between. CDR1 is SGHTA and CDR2 is FQGNSA in the germline V gene.

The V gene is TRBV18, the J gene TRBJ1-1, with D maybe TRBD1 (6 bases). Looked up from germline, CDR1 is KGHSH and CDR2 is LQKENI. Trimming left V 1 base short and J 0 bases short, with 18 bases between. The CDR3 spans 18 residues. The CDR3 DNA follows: TGTGCCAGCTCACCACTTTCGGGGGGGCCCCATATGAACACTGAAGCTTTCTTT. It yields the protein CASSPLSGGPHMNTEAFF.

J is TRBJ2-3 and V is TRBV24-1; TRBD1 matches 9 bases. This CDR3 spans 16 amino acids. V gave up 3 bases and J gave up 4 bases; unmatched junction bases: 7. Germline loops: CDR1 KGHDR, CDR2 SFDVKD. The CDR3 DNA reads TGTGCCACCAGTGATCGGGACAGGGTTTCGCCAGATACGCAGTATTTT. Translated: CATSDRDRVSPDTQYF.

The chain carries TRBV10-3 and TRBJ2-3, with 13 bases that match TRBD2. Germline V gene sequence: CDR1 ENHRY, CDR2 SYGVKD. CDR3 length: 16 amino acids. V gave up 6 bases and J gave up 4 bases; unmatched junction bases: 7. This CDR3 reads CAISLTSGRKADTQYF. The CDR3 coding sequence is TGTGCCATCAGCCTGACTAGCGGGAGGAAGGCAGATACGCAGTATTTT.

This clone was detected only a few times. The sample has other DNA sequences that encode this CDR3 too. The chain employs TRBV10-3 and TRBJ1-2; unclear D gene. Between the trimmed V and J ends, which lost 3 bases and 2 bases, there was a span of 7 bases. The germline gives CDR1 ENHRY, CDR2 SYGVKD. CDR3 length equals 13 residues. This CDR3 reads CAISDRPNYGYTF. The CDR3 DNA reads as TGTGCCATCAGTGACAGGCCGAACTATGGCTACACCTTC.

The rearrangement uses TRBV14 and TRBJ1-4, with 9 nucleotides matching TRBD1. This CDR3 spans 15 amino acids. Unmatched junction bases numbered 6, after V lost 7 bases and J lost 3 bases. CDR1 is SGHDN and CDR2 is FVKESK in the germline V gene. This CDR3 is CASTANRGPNEKLFF. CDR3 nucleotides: TGTGCCAGCACCGCAAACAGGGGGCCTAATGAAAAACTGTTTTTT.

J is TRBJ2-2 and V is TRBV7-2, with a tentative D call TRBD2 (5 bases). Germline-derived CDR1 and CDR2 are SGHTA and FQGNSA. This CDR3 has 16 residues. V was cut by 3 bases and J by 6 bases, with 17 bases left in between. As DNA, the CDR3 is TGTGCCAGCAGCTTCGTAGTAGGAGGAGCCCCCGGGGAGCTGTTTTTT. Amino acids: CASSFVVGGAPGELFF.

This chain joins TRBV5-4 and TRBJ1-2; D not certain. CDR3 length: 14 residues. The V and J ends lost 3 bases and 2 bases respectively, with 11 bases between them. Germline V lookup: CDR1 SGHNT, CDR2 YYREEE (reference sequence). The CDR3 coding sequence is TGTGCCAGCAGCTCTGCCTCGGGGAACTATGGCTACACCTTC. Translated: CASSSASGNYGYTF.

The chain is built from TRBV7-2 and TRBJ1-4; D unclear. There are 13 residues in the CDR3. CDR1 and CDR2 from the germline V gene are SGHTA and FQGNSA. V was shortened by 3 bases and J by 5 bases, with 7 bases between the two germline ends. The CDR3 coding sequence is TGTGCCAGCAGCTTTATGGGCAATGAAAAACTGTTTTTT. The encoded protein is CASSFMGNEKLFF.

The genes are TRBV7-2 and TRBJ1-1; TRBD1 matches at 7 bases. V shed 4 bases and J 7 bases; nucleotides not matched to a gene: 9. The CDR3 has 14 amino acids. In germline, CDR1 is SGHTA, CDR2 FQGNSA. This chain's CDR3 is CASSSNRGSNEAFF. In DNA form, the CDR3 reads TGTGCCAGCAGCTCCAACAGGGGCTCCAATGAAGCTTTCTTT.

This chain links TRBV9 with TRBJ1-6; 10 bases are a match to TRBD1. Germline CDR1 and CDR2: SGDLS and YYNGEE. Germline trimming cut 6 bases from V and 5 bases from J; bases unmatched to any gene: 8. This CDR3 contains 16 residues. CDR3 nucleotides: TGTGCCAGCACTCCCGGGACAGGGGCGGATAATTCACCCCTCCACTTT. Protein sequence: CASTPGTGADNSPLHF. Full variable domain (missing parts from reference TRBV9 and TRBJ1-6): DSGVTQTPKHLITATGQRVTLRCSPRSGDLSVYWYQQSLDQGLQFLIQYYNGEERAKGNILERFSAQQFPDLHSELNLSSLELGDSALYFCASTPGTGADNSPLHFGNGTRLTVT.

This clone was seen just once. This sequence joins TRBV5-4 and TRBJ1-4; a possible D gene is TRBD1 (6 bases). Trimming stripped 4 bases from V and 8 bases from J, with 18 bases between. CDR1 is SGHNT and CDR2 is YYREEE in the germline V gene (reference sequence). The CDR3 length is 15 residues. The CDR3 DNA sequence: TGTGCCAGCAGCCCAAAACAGGGTCCGGGAGAAAAACTGTTTTTT. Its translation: CASSPKQGPGEKLFF.